This T cell receptor (beta chain) was sequenced in a study of cytotoxic CD8 clonotypes in ibrutinib-treated CLL. Study information: Partial responses numbered some 25 and complete responses 2; after a median around 68 months, roughly 15 stayed remitted and around 12 progressed.

Concerning this clone itself: Its matching antigen is unknown.

The data were produced by immunoSEQ multiplex PCR, yet TCRdb's version contains in-frame clones alone and is incomplete. The sample yields over 70,000 clones, roughly 83% seen once. General study findings and limits: Once treatment began, public clonotypes, which were uncommon, contracted or stayed stable. Baseline levels of clonality went above those of age-matched healthy donors and moved with circulating CD8+ T-cell counts.

The source is a human donor with chronic lymphocytic leukemia. Material: PBMCs, obtained after 12 months of ibrutinib treatment.

CDR3: CASSLTTSGRIEQYF. Written as DNA, the CDR3 is TGCGCCAGCAGCTTAACGACTAGCGGGAGGATCGAGCAGTACTTC. V usage is TRBV5-1 and J usage is TRBJ2-7, with 13 bases identical to TRBD2. CDR1 is SGHRS and CDR2 is YFSETQ in the germline V gene. Unmatched junction bases numbered 5, after V lost 2 bases and J lost 6 bases. The CDR3 consists of 15 residues.